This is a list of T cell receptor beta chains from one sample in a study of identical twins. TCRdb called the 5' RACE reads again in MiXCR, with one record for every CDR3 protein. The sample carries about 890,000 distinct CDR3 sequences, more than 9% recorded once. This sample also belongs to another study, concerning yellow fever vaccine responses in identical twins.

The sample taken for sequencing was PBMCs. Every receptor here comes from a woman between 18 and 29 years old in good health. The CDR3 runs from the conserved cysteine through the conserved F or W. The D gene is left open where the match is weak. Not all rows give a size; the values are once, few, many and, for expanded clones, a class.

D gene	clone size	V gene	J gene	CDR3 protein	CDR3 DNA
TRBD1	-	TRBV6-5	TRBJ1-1	CASPGQATEAFF	TGTGCCAGCCCTGGACAGGCCACTGAAGCTTTCTTT
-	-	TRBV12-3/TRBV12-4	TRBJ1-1	CASSLGATLNTEAFF	TGTGCCAGCAGTTTGGGGGCCACACTGAACACTGAAGCTTTCTTT
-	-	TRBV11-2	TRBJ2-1	CASSARQNSSYNEQFF	TGTGCCAGCAGCGCGCGCCAGAATAGCTCCTACAATGAGCAGTTCTTC
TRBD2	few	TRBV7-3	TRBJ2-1	CASSHTPTSGRARLPEQFF	TGTGCCAGCAGTCACACCCCTACTAGCGGGAGGGCCAGGTTGCCTGAGCAGTTCTTC
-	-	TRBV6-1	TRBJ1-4	CASSAGTNVWGEKLFF	TGTGCCAGCAGCGCCGGGACTAACGTCTGGGGTGAAAAACTGTTTTTT
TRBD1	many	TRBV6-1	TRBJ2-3	CASSQAGTGFSPQYF	TGTGCCAGCAGTCAGGCCGGGACAGGTTTCTCTCCGCAGTATTTT
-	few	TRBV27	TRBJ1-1	CASRGDVNTEAFF	TGTGCCAGCAGGGGGGACGTGAACACTGAAGCTTTCTTT
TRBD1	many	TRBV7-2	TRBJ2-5	CASSLGDSPRGDQYF	TGTGCCAGCAGCCTTGGGGACAGCCCGCGTGGGGACCAGTACTTC
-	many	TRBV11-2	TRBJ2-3	CASSYLPTDTQYF	TGTGCCAGCAGCTATCTTCCCACAGATACGCAGTATTTT
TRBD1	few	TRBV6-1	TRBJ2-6	CASTRTGASSSGANVLTF	TGTGCCAGCACCAGAACAGGGGCGTCGAGCTCTGGGGCCAACGTCCTGACTTTC
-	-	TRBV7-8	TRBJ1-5	CASSKYRVGNQPQHF	TGTGCCAGCAGCAAGTACAGGGTTGGCAATCAGCCCCAGCATTTT
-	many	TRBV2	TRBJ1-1	CASKGEMNTEAFF	TGTGCCAGCAAGGGGGAAATGAACACTGAAGCTTTCTTT
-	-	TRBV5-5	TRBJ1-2	CASSLSLANYGYTF	TGTGCCAGCAGCTTGAGTCTGGCTAACTATGGCTACACCTTC
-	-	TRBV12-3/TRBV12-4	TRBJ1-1	CASGLTNLGTEAFF	TGTGCCAGCGGACTGACAAATCTGGGGACTGAAGCTTTCTTT
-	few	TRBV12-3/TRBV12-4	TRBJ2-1	CASSPLGKGGNEQFF	TGTGCCAGCAGTCCCCTCGGTAAAGGAGGGAATGAGCAGTTCTTC
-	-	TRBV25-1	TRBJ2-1	CASSEVGENEQFF	TGTGCCAGCAGCGAGGTGGGTGAAAATGAGCAGTTCTTC
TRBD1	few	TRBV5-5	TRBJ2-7	CASSLKGGQGSYEQYF	TGTGCCAGCAGCTTGAAGGGTGGACAGGGCTCCTACGAGCAGTACTTC
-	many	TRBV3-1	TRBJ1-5	CASSPEGNQPQHF	TGTGCCAGCAGCCCGGAGGGCAATCAGCCCCAGCATTTT
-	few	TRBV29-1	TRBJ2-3	CSVEMGALATDTQYF	TGCAGCGTTGAAATGGGGGCGTTGGCCACAGATACGCAGTATTTT
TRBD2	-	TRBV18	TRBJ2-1	CASSPGTRVHEQFF	TGTGCCAGCTCACCCGGGACTAGAGTCCATGAGCAGTTCTTC
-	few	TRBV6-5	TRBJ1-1	CASSYGGRNTEAFF	TGTGCCAGCAGTTACGGAGGCAGGAACACTGAAGCTTTCTTT
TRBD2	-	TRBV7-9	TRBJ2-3	CASSSLTLGGATDTQYF	TGTGCCAGCAGCTCCCTAACTCTCGGGGGGGCCACAGATACGCAGTATTTT
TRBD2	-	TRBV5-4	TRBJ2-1	CASSAWGLAGTSNEQFF	TGTGCCAGCAGCGCATGGGGACTAGCGGGGACATCCAATGAGCAGTTCTTC
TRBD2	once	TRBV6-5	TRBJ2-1	CASRPGTSGTIDYNEQFF	TGTGCCAGCAGGCCCGGGACTAGCGGGACAATCGACTACAATGAGCAATTCTTC
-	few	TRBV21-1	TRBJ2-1	CASSKDPGTSGRARLGNEQFF	TGTGCCAGCAGCAAAGATCCCGGGACTAGCGGGAGGGCAAGATTAGGCAATGAGCAGTTCTTC
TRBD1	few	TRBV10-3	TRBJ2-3	CAISEKDRLSTDTQYF	TGTGCCATCAGTGAGAAGGACAGGCTCAGCACAGATACGCAGTATTTT
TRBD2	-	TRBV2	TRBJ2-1	CASPRGSLYNEQFF	TGTGCCAGCCCTCGCGGGAGTCTTTACAATGAGCAGTTCTTC
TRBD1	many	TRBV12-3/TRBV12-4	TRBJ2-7	CASSLRDRGRYEQYF	TGTGCCAGCAGTTTAAGGGACAGGGGGCGATACGAGCAGTACTTC
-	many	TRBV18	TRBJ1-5	CASSPQGPNQPQHF	TGTGCCAGCTCACCGCAGGGTCCCAATCAGCCCCAGCATTTT
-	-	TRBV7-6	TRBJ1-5	CASSPGENQPQHF	TGTGCCAGCAGCCCCGGGGAAAATCAGCCCCAGCATTTT
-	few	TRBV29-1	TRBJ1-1	CSVEQGSTEAFF	TGCAGCGTTGAACAGGGGTCGACTGAAGCTTTCTTT
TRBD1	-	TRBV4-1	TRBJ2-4	CASSQDQGTADIQYF	TGCGCCAGCAGCCAAGATCAGGGGACAGCGGACATTCAGTACTTC
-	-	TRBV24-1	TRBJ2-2	CATSGTTGELFF	TGTGCCACCTCCGGGACCACCGGGGAGCTGTTTTTT
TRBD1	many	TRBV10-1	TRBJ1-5	CASGGPGGYQPQHF	TGCGCCAGCGGCGGGCCAGGGGGGTATCAGCCCCAGCATTTT